The next 24 T cell receptor beta chains were all read from a single sample in a study of T-cell reconstitution after alpha-beta-depleted transplantation in children. Preparation of the TCRbeta library was carried out with unique molecular identifiers. MiXCR was run by TCRdb on the PCR reads, yielding one entry per CDR3 protein. The repertoire holds fewer than 1 million distinct CDR3 sequences, 16% seen once, with 5% in the top ten. This specimen was PBMCs, mostly from graft donor cells, taken 360 days after TCRalphabeta/CD19-depleted stem cell transplant. These receptor sequences come from a male patient aged 10 to 17 who had a stem cell transplant for acute lymphoblastic leukemia, so the T cells may come from the graft donor.

The genes are TRBV29-1 and TRBJ2-7; no clear D gene. Deletions cut 4 bases from V and 3 bases from J, with 19 bases between. This CDR3 has 15 amino acids. The V gene's germline CDR1 is SQVTM and CDR2 ANQGSEA. The DNA for the CDR3 is TGCAGCGTTGTAGGAACGGCAACAAAGGGCTACGAGCAGTACTTC. Translation gives CSVVGTATKGYEQYF.

This clonotype was counted only a few times. The chain carries TRBV9 and TRBJ2-3, with D perhaps TRBD2 (6 bases). Trimming took 0 bases from V and 3 from J, leaving 8 bases between them. CDR3 length: 14 residues. CDR1 is SGDLS, CDR2 YYNGEE, per germline. CDR3 loop: CASSVAGETDTQYF. The CDR3 nucleotides read TGTGCCAGCAGCGTAGCGGGAGAAACAGATACGCAGTATTTT.

This clonotype was counted a few times. A much larger clonotype is one base distant, so this may be a read error. The gene calls are TRBV5-1 and TRBJ2-1; a possible D gene is TRBD1 (5 bases). Germline values: CDR1 SGHRS, CDR2 YFSETQ. The CDR3 runs to 14 residues. V was cut by 0 bases and J by 4 bases, with 8 bases left in between. Here the CDR3 DNA reads TGCGCCAGCAGCTTGGGACAGAGGTACAATGAGCAGTTCTTC. This sequence encodes CASSLGQRYNEQFF.

The chain uses TRBV9 and TRBJ2-3; 9 bases line up with TRBD2. Germline V lookup: CDR1 SGDLS, CDR2 YYNGEE. The CDR3 spans 18 residues. The junction had 12 bases not matched to a gene; V was cut back by 2 bases and J by 2 bases. CDR3 bases: TGTGCCAGCAGCGTGGTTGGGACTAGCTCCGTTAACACAGATACGCAGTATTTT. Translation: CASSVVGTSSVNTDTQYF.

A few counts support this clonotype. J is TRBJ2-7 and V is TRBV5-1; D is unclear. Germline lookup yields CDR1 SGHRS and CDR2 YFSETQ. This CDR3 comprises 13 residues. The V end was cut by 3 bases, the J end by 1 base, with 8 bases between. CDR3: CASSWKGSYEQYF. The CDR3 DNA reads TGCGCCAGCAGCTGGAAGGGTTCCTACGAGCAGTACTTC.

This clonotype was observed a few times. The chain combines TRBV19 with TRBJ2-1, with 8 bases aligning to TRBD2. The CDR3 is made up of 15 amino acids. Unmatched junction bases numbered 2, after V lost 2 bases and J lost 2 bases. Germline V gives CDR1 LNHDA, CDR2 SQIVND (reference sequence). The CDR3 bases are TGTGCCAGTAGTATAAGACTAGCGCCCTACAATGAGCAGTTCTTC. Its translation is CASSIRLAPYNEQFF.

This clonotype was picked up a small number of times. The chain's CDR3 is CAISESRLAYEQYF. CDR3 nucleotides: TGTGCCATCAGTGAGTCGCGCCTGGCCTACGAGCAGTACTTC. The gene calls are TRBV10-3 and TRBJ2-7; no clear D. Germline CDR1 and CDR2: ENHRY and SYGVKD. Trimming removed 0 bases from V and 2 bases from J, with 8 bases in between. The CDR3 runs to 14 residues.

This clonotype was found a few times. The chain uses TRBV2 and TRBJ2-2; 7 nucleotides align to TRBD2. J gave up 6 bases and V 9 bases, and 1 base lay outside the gene matches. Looked up from germline, CDR1 is SNHLY and CDR2 is FYNNEI. This CDR3 has 11 amino acids. The chain's CDR3 is CARGGSGELFF. As DNA, the CDR3 is TGTGCCAGGGGGGGGTCCGGGGAGCTGTTTTTT. The variable domain in full, with the rest retrieved from reference TRBV2 and TRBJ2-2, is EPEVTQTPSHQVTQMGQEVILRCVPISNHLYFYWYRQILGQKVEFLVSFYNNEISEKSEIFDDQFSVERPDGSNFTLKIRSTKLEDSAMYFCARGGSGELFFGEGSRLTVL.

This clonotype has a single count. The DNA of the CDR3 is TGTGCCAGCAGCTTAGCCACCAGGTACCACGAGCAGTACTTC. Residues: CASSLATRYHEQYF. V gene TRBV7-6 combines with J gene TRBJ2-7, with no clear D. V was cut by 0 bases and J by 5 bases, with 11 bases left in between. This CDR3 is 14 amino acids long. Looked up from germline, CDR1 is SGHVS and CDR2 is FNYEAQ.

In its sample, this clonotype was seen a few times. The CDR3 reads CASSPQENTGELFF. The CDR3, as DNA: TGTGCCAGCAGCCCTCAGGAAAACACCGGGGAGCTGTTTTTT. The chain is built from TRBV9 and TRBJ2-2; no firm D call. Germline values: CDR1 SGDLS, CDR2 YYNGEE. Trimming stripped 4 bases from V and 2 bases from J, with 9 bases between. This CDR3 has 14 amino acids.

The chain links TRBV7-9 to TRBJ2-1; tentative D call: TRBD1 (9 bases). V lost 2 bases and J lost 4, with 15 bases in between. The germline V gene has CDR1 SEHNR and CDR2 FQNEAQ (reference sequence). CDR3 length: 16 residues. The CDR3 sequence: CASSLPGGTGYNEQFF. The CDR3 DNA is TGTGCCAGCAGCTTACCGGGGGGGACAGGGTACAATGAGCAGTTCTTC.

The chain combines TRBV5-1 with TRBJ1-1; D possibly corresponds to TRBD1 (5 bases). This CDR3 is built from 15 residues. CDR1 and CDR2 (germline): SGHRS, YFSETQ. V shed 4 bases and J shed 4 bases, with 17 bases lying between them. CDR3: CASSMGGTGSTEAFF. Here the CDR3 DNA reads TGCGCCAGCAGCATGGGGGGGACGGGGAGCACTGAAGCTTTCTTT.

Many counts were recorded for this clonotype. CDR3 loop: CASSSRLARYTGELFF. In nucleotides, the CDR3 is TGTGCCAGCAGTTCCAGACTAGCGAGATACACCGGGGAGCTGTTTTTT. The chain combines TRBV27 with TRBJ2-2, with 8 bases that match TRBD2. This CDR3 contains 16 residues. V dropped 4 bases and J dropped 3; count of bases not matched to a gene: 7. Germline V gene data show CDR1 as MNHEY and CDR2 as SMNVEV (reference sequence).

This clonotype has ten or more counts. CDR3 in DNA: TGCGCCAGCAGCCTCAGGACAGACGTCACAGATACGCAGTATTTT. Its protein product is CASSLRTDVTDTQYF. The chain employs TRBV5-1 and TRBJ2-3; tentatively, D is TRBD1 (6 bases). V lost 4 bases and J 2 bases, leaving 14 bases between the germline ends. Per the germline V gene, CDR1 is SGHRS and CDR2 is YFSETQ. CDR3 length: 15 residues.

The chain joins TRBV12-3 or TRBV12-4 to TRBJ1-2; TRBD1 might be the D (5 bases). Trimming shortened V by 3 bases and J by 8 bases, and 10 bases separated the two germline ends. The CDR3 is 12 residues long. CDR3 residues: CASSFEGIGYTF. The CDR3 region has the DNA TGTGCCAGCAGTTTTGAGGGGATCGGCTACACCTTC.

This clonotype has at least ten counts. V gene TRBV4-2 combines with J gene TRBJ2-5, with 9 bases identical to TRBD2. V was clipped by 0 bases and J by 2 bases; unmatched bases: 4. Germline V gives CDR1 LGHNA, CDR2 YNFKEQ. This CDR3 comprises 16 residues. CDR3 sequence reads: CASSQEPSGTQETQYF. CDR3 sequence (DNA): TGTGCCAGCAGCCAAGAGCCTAGCGGGACTCAAGAGACCCAGTACTTC.

This sequence joins TRBV5-1 and TRBJ2-7, with D maybe TRBD2 (5 bases). The CDR3 covers 13 residues. Trimming stripped 4 bases from V and 5 bases from J, with 13 bases between. The germline gives CDR1 SGHRS, CDR2 YFSETQ. CDR3: CASSDGVWNEQYF. The CDR3 nucleotides are TGCGCCAGCAGCGACGGGGTCTGGAACGAGCAGTACTTC.

This clonotype was seen repeatedly, ten times or more. V and J are TRBV5-1 and TRBJ2-2; the D gene is possibly TRBD1 (6 bases). This CDR3 is 16 amino acids long. Germline V CDR1 and CDR2: SGHRS, YFSETQ. Trimming removed 6 bases at V and 1 base at J, with 16 bases between. CDR3 region: CASTTDTGLNTGELFF. The DNA of the CDR3 is TGCGCCAGCACCACTGATACAGGGCTGAACACCGGGGAGCTGTTTTTT.

The chain employs TRBV12-3 or TRBV12-4 and TRBJ2-5; possible D gene TRBD2, 6 bases. The V end lost 1 base, the J end lost 2 bases, and 14 bases lay between the germline ends. The CDR3 totals 16 residues. CDR3 nucleotides: TGTGCCAGCAGTTTAGTTCCGAGCGGGCCTCAAGAGACCCAGTACTTC. Translation: CASSLVPSGPQETQYF.

The CDR3 nucleotides are TGTGCCAGCTCAAAATCCCTCGGACAGGGCGTGAATCAGCCCCAGCATTTT. Amino acids: CASSKSLGQGVNQPQHF. The chain links TRBV18 to TRBJ1-5, with 8 bases identical to TRBD1. Germline V gives CDR1 KGHSH, CDR2 LQKENI. J was trimmed by 4 bases and V by 5 bases; bases with no gene match: 13. This CDR3 has 17 residues.

On this clonotype itself: A much bigger clone sits one base away, suggesting this may be a read error. The gene calls are TRBV4-1 and TRBJ1-1, with a possible D match to TRBD1 (6 bases). The CDR3 runs to 17 residues. CDR1 MGHRA and CDR2 YSYEKL come from the germline V gene. The ends were cut back, 1 base at V and 3 bases at J, with 18 bases in the middle. As DNA, the CDR3 is TGCGCCAGCAGCCAAGTGGGGGCAGATCTCCTGTACACTGAAGCTTTCTTT. It translates to CASSQVGADLLYTEAFF.

The gene calls are TRBV5-1 and TRBJ2-2; D is unclear. Trimming took off 2 bases at V and 5 bases at J, with 7 bases between the two ends. This CDR3 has 13 residues. Germline values: CDR1 SGHRS, CDR2 YFSETQ. The CDR3 is CASSFEQTGELFF. Written as DNA, the CDR3 is TGCGCCAGCAGCTTCGAGCAGACCGGGGAGCTGTTTTTT.

CDR3 nucleotides: TGTGCCAGCAGCTTAAGGCCAGGGGGAGGGCCTCGCGAGCAGTACTTC. As protein: CASSLRPGGGPREQYF. The V call is TRBV7-2, the J call TRBJ2-7; either TRBD1 or TRBD2 may fit D (7 bases each). Germline V gene lookup returns CDR1 SGHTA and CDR2 FQGNSA. The CDR3 has 16 residues. V dropped 2 bases and J dropped 6 bases, with 20 bases sitting between them. Variable domain in full (rest from reference TRBV7-2 and TRBJ2-7): GAGVSQSPSNKVTEKGKDVELRCDPISGHTALYWYRQSLGQGLEFLIYFQGNSAPDKSGLPSDRFSAERTGGSVSTLTIQRTQQEDSAVYLCASSLRPGGGPREQYFGPGTRLTVT.

As for this clonotype: Germline is not matched at one junction end, which may reflect a read error. The chain links TRBV29-1 to TRBJ2-7; perhaps TRBD1 as D (5 bases). Germline assignment: CDR1 SQVTM and CDR2 ANQGSEA. This CDR3 is 11 amino acids long. CDR3: CSVEEGLSANF. For the CDR3, the DNA is TGCAGCGTTGAAGAGGGGCTTTCCGCGAACTTC.